These 26 T cell receptor beta chains originate from one sample sequenced in a study of blood T cell repertoires in COVID-19. Here immunoSEQ multiplex PCR was the method, and the copy in TCRdb shows in-frame clones only, minus some. The repertoire holds about 210,000 clones, with over 70% as singletons. Sequencing was performed on peripheral blood. Receptors originate from a woman in her seventies with acute or convalescent COVID-19.

This clone was recorded only once. V gene TRBV6-4 combines with J gene TRBJ2-3; 9 positions agree with TRBD2. This CDR3 region has 16 residues. CDR1 MRHNA and CDR2 SNTAGT come from the germline V gene. With V trimmed by 0 bases and J by 4 bases, 5 bases remained unmatched. CDR3 bases: TGTGCCAGCAGTGACTCGGGCGGCGGGGGGGCAGATACGCAGTATTTT. Protein product: CASSDSGGGGADTQYF.

The chain is built from TRBV4-2 and TRBJ1-4; 7 bases line up with TRBD1. The V segment lost 0 bases and the J segment 5 bases; nucleotides outside the gene matches: 6. Germline values: CDR1 LGHNA, CDR2 YNFKEQ. There are 16 residues in the CDR3. CDR3 in amino acids: CASSQDGDSRNEKLFF. The CDR3 nucleotides are TGTGCCAGCAGCCAAGACGGGGACAGCCGAAATGAAAAACTGTTTTTT.

The chain uses TRBV10-3 and TRBJ2-2; a possible D gene is TRBD2 (5 bases). V was pared by 7 bases and J by 0 bases, with 18 bases between. The CDR3 totals 17 residues. Germline V CDR1 and CDR2: ENHRY, SYGVKD. The CDR3 here is CAITKEDRGTNTGELFF. CDR3 nucleotide sequence: TGTGCCATCACCAAAGAGGACCGGGGAACGAACACCGGGGAGCTGTTTTTT.

This clone was seen only once. The gene calls are TRBV6-5 and TRBJ1-1; 7 positions agree with TRBD1. Germline V gene data show CDR1 as MNHEY and CDR2 as SVGAGI. CDR3 length: 15 residues. The ends lost 2 bases at V and 8 bases at J; junction bases unmatched: 11. The DNA of the CDR3 is TGTGCCAGCAGTTACAGTACCCCCTCGACAGGGGAAGCTTTCTTT. This codes for CASSYSTPSTGEAFF.

The chain combines TRBV6-1 with TRBJ1-1; a weak D match, TRBD1 (5 bases). Trimming left V 2 bases short and J 5 bases short, with 21 bases between. Germline CDR1 reads MNHNS; CDR2 reads SASEGT. The length of the CDR3 is 17 residues. The CDR3 DNA reads as TGTGCCAGCAGTGAAATCCCCGTACAGTGGGGGGAGACTGAAGCTTTCTTT. As protein: CASSEIPVQWGETEAFF.

The J gene is TRBJ2-5, the V gene TRBV9; no clear D gene. CDR3 length: 16 amino acids. Trimming cost V 5 bases and J 5 bases, with 22 bases left between them. Germline values: CDR1 SGDLS, CDR2 YYNGEE. CDR3 coding DNA: TGTGCCAGCAGTTTAACCGACTCCGTTCGGTGGGAGACCCAGTACTTC. Its protein product is CASSLTDSVRWETQYF.

The CDR3 spells CASSAQTSGGTDTQYF. The CDR3 DNA is TGTGCCAGCAGCGCACAGACTAGCGGGGGGACAGATACGCAGTATTTT. The chain recombines TRBV7-8 with TRBJ2-3, with TRBD2 matching over 13 bases. Trimming took 5 bases from V and 3 from J; bases not matched to a gene: 5. The CDR3 is 16 amino acids. Germline values: CDR1 SGHVS, CDR2 FQNEAQ.

This chain connects TRBV10-2 to TRBJ1-3; a possible D gene is TRBD1 (5 bases). CDR1 and CDR2 (germline): WSHSY, SAAADI. V lost 6 bases and J 3 bases, leaving 12 bases between the germline ends. CDR3 length: 14 residues. Here the CDR3 DNA reads TGCGCCAGCAGGCCAGGGTCGGATGGAAACACCATATATTTT. Amino acids: CASRPGSDGNTIYF.

The chain has TRBV9 and TRBJ2-7, with a possible D match to TRBD1 (6 bases). The CDR3 runs to 14 residues. Trimming cost V 2 bases and J 5 bases, with 14 bases left between them. The germline CDR1 and CDR2 sequences are SGDLS and YYNGEE. CDR3 coding DNA: TGTGCCAGCAGCGTCACCTCCAGGGGAGACGAGCAGTACTTC. This encodes CASSVTSRGDEQYF.

The chain joins TRBV5-1 to TRBJ1-6; 7 bases are shared with TRBD1. The V segment lost 3 bases and the J segment 6 bases; nucleotides outside the gene matches: 6. Germline loops: CDR1 SGHRS, CDR2 YFSETQ. The CDR3 totals 15 residues. The CDR3 is CASSSRQGANSPLHF. CDR3 coding DNA: TGCGCCAGCAGCTCACGACAGGGAGCTAATTCACCCCTCCACTTT.

This sequence joins TRBV5-1 and TRBJ2-5, with D unresolved. The germline V gene has CDR1 SGHRS and CDR2 YFSETQ. The V gene lost 0 bases and the J gene lost 4 bases, with 16 bases spanning the gap. The CDR3 extends over 16 amino acids. CDR3 loop: CASSLAFKVTVETQYF. As DNA, the CDR3 is TGCGCCAGCAGCTTGGCCTTTAAGGTTACAGTAGAGACCCAGTACTTC.

This chain uses TRBV2 with TRBJ2-1; D possibly corresponds to TRBD1 (7 bases). V was shortened by 8 bases and J by 10 bases, with 18 bases between the two germline ends. The length of the CDR3 is 13 residues. Germline V lookup: CDR1 SNHLY, CDR2 FYNNEI. CDR3 sequence (DNA): TGTGCCAGCTGTAGTATGCAGGGGGGCGAGCAGTTCTTC. It translates to CASCSMQGGEQFF. Looking up the rest from reference TRBV2 and TRBJ2-1 gives the full variable domain: EPEVTQTPSHQVTQMGQEVILRCVPISNHLYFYWYRQILGQKVEFLVSFYNNEISEKSEIFDDQFSVERPDGSNFTLKIRSTKLEDSAMYFCASCSMQGGEQFFGPGTRLTVL.

The chain recombines TRBV5-8 with TRBJ2-2; 7 bases fit TRBD1. CDR1 and CDR2 (germline): SGHTS, YDEGEE. V was pared by 8 bases and J by 3 bases, with 7 bases of the junction left unmatched. The CDR3 totals 14 residues. The CDR3 DNA follows: TGTGCCAGTACAACAGGGGCCTACACCGGGGAGCTGTTTTTT. This translates into CASTTGAYTGELFF. The complete variable domain, with remaining parts taken from reference TRBV5-8 and TRBJ2-2, reads EAGVTQSPTHLIKTRGQQATLRCSPISGHTSVYWYQQALGLGLQFLLWYDEGEERNRGNFPPRFSGRQFPNYSSELNVNALELEDSALYLCASTTGAYTGELFFGEGSRLTVL.

This rearrangement joins TRBV18 to TRBJ1-5; possible D gene TRBD1, 5 bases. V lost 6 bases and J lost 7, with 19 bases in between. Germline V gives CDR1 KGHSH, CDR2 LQKENI. The CDR3 is made up of 15 amino acids. The CDR3 coding sequence is TGTGCCAGCTCCGGGGCTCAGGGAGGCGGACAGCCCCAGCATTTT. The encoded protein is CASSGAQGGGQPQHF.

This clone showed up just once. The chain couples TRBV27 to TRBJ2-7, with D unresolved. CDR1 and CDR2 from the germline V gene are MNHEY and SMNVEV (reference sequence). V lost 5 bases and J 2 bases, leaving 10 bases between the germline ends. The CDR3 sequence is 13 residues long. The CDR3 loop reads CASSPGITYEQYV. CDR3 sequence (DNA): TGTGCCAGCAGTCCGGGTATTACCTACGAGCAGTACGTC.

The rearrangement joins TRBV7-8 to TRBJ1-5; D gene uncertain. V was shortened by 5 bases and J by 7 bases, with 9 bases between the two germline ends. The CDR3 contains 12 residues. Per the germline V gene, CDR1 is SGHVS and CDR2 is FQNEAQ. The CDR3 DNA sequence: TGTGCCAGCAGCGATATTGGCCAGCCCCAGCATTTT. As protein: CASSDIGQPQHF. The complete variable domain, with remaining parts taken from reference TRBV7-8 and TRBJ1-5, reads GAGVSQSPRYKVAKRGQDVALRCDPISGHVSLFWYQQALGQGPEFLTYFQNEAQLDKSGLPSDRFFAERPEGSVSTLKIQRTQQEDSAVYLCASSDIGQPQHFGDGTRLSIL.

This clone was found many times. The sample holds other DNA sequences that translate to the same CDR3. This chain joins TRBV18 and TRBJ2-7; the match to TRBD1 covers 11 bases. There are 15 residues in the CDR3. The trim removed 3 bases at V and 3 bases at J, leaving 4 bases unmatched. CDR1 and CDR2 from the germline V gene are KGHSH and LQKENI. The CDR3: CASSPPGTGGYEQYF. DNA of the CDR3: TGTGCCAGCTCACCCCCCGGGACAGGGGGCTACGAGCAGTACTTC.

J is TRBJ2-7 and V is TRBV11-3; 8 nucleotides agree with TRBD2. From germline, CDR1 is SGHNT and CDR2 YENEEA. The CDR3 contains 16 residues. Trimming took 8 bases from V and 6 from J; bases not matched to a gene: 18. CDR3 DNA sequence: TGTGCCAGCCGCGCCGGGGGGGGACTAGGGGCGTCCGAGCAGTACTTC. Translated, it gives CASRAGGGLGASEQYF.

This clone has only one observation. This chain connects TRBV5-1 to TRBJ1-4, with 7 bases fitting TRBD1. Germline V gene sequence: CDR1 SGHRS, CDR2 YFSETQ. The trim removed 4 bases at V and 3 bases at J, leaving 6 bases unmatched. This CDR3 comprises 15 residues. Written as DNA, the CDR3 is TGCGCCAGCAGCGAAAGACAGGGTGCTAATGAAAAACTGTTTTTT. Protein: CASSERQGANEKLFF.

CDR3 sequence reads: CASSESGNSPLHF. CDR3 nucleotides: TGTGCCAGTAGTGAGTCGGGGAATTCACCCCTCCACTTT. The chain carries TRBV19 and TRBJ1-6; no clear D gene. This CDR3 has 13 residues. V was clipped by 5 bases and J by 7 bases, with 9 bases between them. The germline V gene has CDR1 LNHDA and CDR2 SQIVND (reference sequence).

This clone has a single count. J is TRBJ2-5 and V is TRBV7-2, with a weak D call TRBD1 (6 bases). CDR1 is SGHTA and CDR2 is FQGNSA in the germline V gene. Trimming stripped 0 bases from V and 0 bases from J, with 8 bases between. There are 15 residues in the CDR3. CDR3 in DNA: TGTGCCAGCAGCTTAGCAGGGACAAACCAAGAGACCCAGTACTTC. Amino acid sequence: CASSLAGTNQETQYF.

This sequence joins TRBV19 and TRBJ2-3; TRBD1 matches at 7 bases. Germline trimming cut 4 bases from V and 5 bases from J; bases unmatched to any gene: 6. There are 14 residues in the CDR3. Germline CDR1 reads LNHDA; CDR2 reads SQIVND (reference sequence). DNA of the CDR3: TGTGCCAGTAGTACAGGGGGTAGGTTAGATACGCAGTATTTT. Translated, it gives CASSTGGRLDTQYF.

The chain couples TRBV5-5 to TRBJ2-5, with a possible D match to TRBD1 (5 bases). Per the germline V gene, CDR1 is SGHKS and CDR2 is YYEKEE (reference sequence). This CDR3 is built from 14 residues. V shed 0 bases and J shed 2 bases, with 8 bases lying between them. In nucleotides, the CDR3 is TGTGCCAGCAGCTTGGCGTCAGGGCAAGAGACCCAGTACTTC. This codes for CASSLASGQETQYF.

This clone was picked up one time. The chain carries TRBV7-2 and TRBJ2-7; 12 bases match TRBD1. The trim removed 5 bases at V and 4 bases at J, leaving 12 bases unmatched. The CDR3 spans 17 residues. The germline V gene has CDR1 SGHTA and CDR2 FQGNSA. CDR3 protein: CASSPSSGTGGRYEQYF. DNA for the CDR3: TGTGCCAGCAGCCCAAGCTCCGGGACAGGGGGCAGGTACGAGCAGTACTTC. The whole variable domain, remainder taken from reference TRBV7-2 and TRBJ2-7, is GAGVSQSPSNKVTEKGKDVELRCDPISGHTALYWYRQSLGQGLEFLIYFQGNSAPDKSGLPSDRFSAERTGGSVSTLTIQRTQQEDSAVYLCASSPSSGTGGRYEQYFGPGTRLTVT.

The V gene is TRBV6-4, the J gene TRBJ2-7, with 7 bases matching TRBD1. This CDR3 has 14 amino acids. The J segment lost 5 bases and the V segment lost 7 bases, leaving 11 bases of the junction unmatched. Germline V gene lookup returns CDR1 MRHNA and CDR2 SNTAGT. This CDR3 reads CASMTMSRGHEQYF. The CDR3 region has the DNA TGTGCCAGCATGACTATGTCGAGGGGGCACGAGCAGTACTTC.

CDR3 coding DNA: TGTGCCAGTAGTATAGGTCAGCGGGGGGGTATGGAGACCCAGTACTTC. Translating it yields CASSIGQRGGMETQYF. This sequence joins TRBV19 and TRBJ2-5; 10 bases are a match to TRBD2. The CDR3 sequence is 16 residues long. Germline V gene data show CDR1 as LNHDA and CDR2 as SQIVND (reference sequence). With 1 base clipped from V and 5 bases from J, the junction kept 7 bases outside the gene matches.